Below, 23 T cell receptor beta chains from the same sample are listed, as sequenced in a study of blood T cell repertoires in COVID-19. Data came from immunoSEQ multiplex PCR; TCRdb stores just in-frame clones and leaves some out. Among approximately 210,000 clones listed, nearly 90% were seen once. The sample taken for sequencing was peripheral blood. The receptors were sampled from a woman between 35 and 50 years old who had recovered from COVID-19.

In this sample, this clone turned up a few times. This sequence joins TRBV7-8 and TRBJ2-7, with 7 bases fitting TRBD2. The CDR3 has 16 residues. The germline V gene has CDR1 SGHVS and CDR2 FQNEAQ. J was trimmed by 3 bases and V by 0 bases; bases with no gene match: 8. The CDR3 DNA is TGTGCCAGCAGCTTAGCTATATTGGCGGGAGTCTACGAGCAGTACTTC. Protein: CASSLAILAGVYEQYF.

V gene TRBV30 combines with J gene TRBJ1-6, with D perhaps matching TRBD1 (6 bases). The CDR3 is made up of 16 amino acids. The germline V and J ends were trimmed by 2 bases and 5 bases, with 16 bases remaining between them. Per the germline V gene, CDR1 is GTSNPN and CDR2 is SVGIG (reference sequence). The CDR3 nucleotides read TGTGCCTGGAGTCCTACTCGGACAGTCCATAATTCACCCCTCCACTTT. The encoded protein is CAWSPTRTVHNSPLHF.

This clone was seen a single time. The chain has TRBV4-3 and TRBJ2-1; 8 bases agree with TRBD1. This CDR3 contains 15 residues. Germline CDR1 LGHNA, CDR2 YSLEER. V trimming: 2 bases; J trimming: 6 bases; junction bases outside the gene matches: 6. In DNA, the CDR3 is TGCGCCAGCAGCCAAACCCGACAGGGGCCCAATGAGCAGTTCTTC. It codes for CASSQTRQGPNEQFF.

J is TRBJ1-1 and V is TRBV5-1, with TRBD1 matching 7 bases. Germline V CDR1 and CDR2: SGHRS, YFSETQ. CDR3 length: 15 amino acids. Unmatched junction bases numbered 7, after V lost 0 bases and J lost 5 bases. CDR3 sequence reads: CASSLAGSGGTEAFF. The CDR3 DNA sequence: TGCGCCAGCAGCTTGGCCGGCTCAGGGGGAACTGAAGCTTTCTTT.

The chain couples TRBV20-1 to TRBJ2-3; the match to TRBD2 covers 9 bases. The CDR3 consists of 15 residues. From germline, CDR1 is DFQATT and CDR2 SNEGSKA (reference sequence). Unmatched junction bases numbered 10, after V lost 6 bases and J lost 3 bases. CDR3 protein: CSASRVAGVTDTQYF. DNA of the CDR3: TGCAGTGCCAGTAGAGTAGCGGGAGTTACAGATACGCAGTATTTT.

V gene TRBV7-6 combines with J gene TRBJ2-1; 10 bases fit TRBD2. CDR1 and CDR2 from the germline V gene are SGHVS and FNYEAQ. The CDR3 contains 15 residues. V lost 4 bases and J lost 7; bases outside the gene matches: 7. The CDR3 DNA sequence: TGTGCCAGCAGCTATTTAGCGGGAGGACGGAATGAGCAGTTCTTC. Translated: CASSYLAGGRNEQFF.

This chain connects TRBV6-6 to TRBJ2-5; 7 bases are a match to TRBD1. CDR1 and CDR2 (germline): MNHNY, SVGAGI (reference sequence). The ends lost 6 bases at V and 5 bases at J; junction bases unmatched: 9. CDR3 size: 14 residues. This chain's CDR3 is CASRRQRGQETQYF. For the CDR3, the DNA is TGTGCCAGCAGGCGTCAAAGGGGGCAGGAGACCCAGTACTTC.

The chain recombines TRBV27 with TRBJ1-3; TRBD1 aligns across 9 bases. Germline CDR1 is MNHEY and CDR2 is SMNVEV (reference sequence). The CDR3 sequence is 15 residues long. V was pared by 2 bases and J by 1 base, with 0 bases of the junction left unmatched. In DNA, the CDR3 is TGTGCCAGCAGTTTAGGGACAGGGTCTGGAAACACCATATATTTT. Translation gives CASSLGTGSGNTIYF.

The rearrangement uses TRBV11-2 and TRBJ2-1; TRBD2 matches at 7 bases. The V and J ends lost 4 bases and 5 bases, in that order; junction bases with no gene match: 8. Germline V gene sequence: CDR1 SGHAT, CDR2 FQNNGV. The CDR3 has 15 amino acids. In DNA, the CDR3 is TGTGCCAGCAGCTCCGCCGGGACTAACCACAATGAGCAGTTCTTC. Translated: CASSSAGTNHNEQFF.

This chain connects TRBV12-3 or TRBV12-4 to TRBJ1-1; TRBD1 might be the D (5 bases). The V gene lost 3 bases and the J gene lost 6 bases, with 11 bases spanning the gap. The length of the CDR3 is 13 residues. The DNA for the CDR3 is TGTGCCAGCAGTTTTACGTCAGGGTCTGAAGCTTTCTTT. Translation gives CASSFTSGSEAFF.

This rearrangement joins TRBV29-1 to TRBJ2-7; 8 bases fit TRBD2. With 4 bases clipped from V and 6 bases from J, the junction kept 14 bases outside the gene matches. This CDR3 region has 15 residues. In germline, CDR1 is SQVTM, CDR2 ANQGSEA. CDR3 nucleotides: TGCAGCGTTGCTGGTCGGGAGGGCCTAACTTCCGAGCAGTACTTC. Protein product: CSVAGREGLTSEQYF.

CDR3 bases: TGTGCCAGCAGCGCCCGGACAGTGAACACCGGGGAGCTGTTTTTT. Amino acid sequence: CASSARTVNTGELFF. The chain carries TRBV9 and TRBJ2-2; perhaps TRBD1 as D (6 bases). The CDR3 totals 15 residues. The V end lost 3 bases, the J end lost 1 base, and 10 bases lay between the germline ends. Germline CDR1 and CDR2: SGDLS and YYNGEE.

V usage is TRBV6-5 and J usage is TRBJ2-3, with 8 bases identical to TRBD2. Trimming took 10 bases from V and 0 from J; bases not matched to a gene: 9. This CDR3 has 15 residues. Per the germline V gene, CDR1 is MNHEY and CDR2 is SVGAGI. CDR3: CATGRGGVSTDTQYF. CDR3 nucleotides: TGTGCCACAGGCCGGGGGGGGGTAAGCACAGATACGCAGTATTTT.

The chain uses TRBV28 and TRBJ1-3; D is ambiguous. Germline loops: CDR1 MDHEN, CDR2 SYDVKM. Trimming stripped 2 bases from V and 0 bases from J, with 8 bases between. The CDR3 has 15 residues. This CDR3 reads CASSLAHSSGNTIYF. CDR3 coding DNA: TGTGCCAGCAGTTTAGCCCATAGCTCTGGAAACACCATATATTTT.

V gene TRBV6-5 combines with J gene TRBJ2-5; 12 bases line up with TRBD1. Germline V gene sequence: CDR1 MNHEY, CDR2 SVGAGI. V lost 7 bases and J lost 5; bases outside the gene matches: 8. The CDR3 has 15 residues. In DNA, the CDR3 is TGTGCCAGCATTCCGGGACAGGGGGCTTCGGAGACCCAGTACTTC. This encodes CASIPGQGASETQYF.

This clone has a handful of counts. The chain carries TRBV15 and TRBJ2-5; tentative D call: TRBD2 (6 bases). V lost 0 bases and J lost 4, with 6 bases in between. Germline V lookup: CDR1 LNHNV, CDR2 YYDKDF (reference sequence). The CDR3 totals 13 residues. The CDR3 loop is CATSRDSGETQYF. CDR3 bases: TGTGCCACCAGCAGAGATAGCGGAGAGACCCAGTACTTC.

The rearrangement uses TRBV12-3 or TRBV12-4 and TRBJ1-1; no definite D call. Trimming stripped 3 bases from V and 0 bases from J, with 5 bases between. The CDR3 spans 13 residues. CDR3 coding DNA: TGTGCCAGCAGTTTTGCAGTGAACACTGAAGCTTTCTTT. Translating gives CASSFAVNTEAFF.

The rearrangement joins TRBV6-2 or TRBV6-3 to TRBJ2-7, with 11 nucleotides matching TRBD2. The CDR3 length is 17 residues. V shed 3 bases, J shed 1 base, and the junction held 8 bases outside the gene matches. Germline V gives CDR1 MNHEY, CDR2 SVGEGT. The CDR3, as DNA: TGTGCCAGCAGTTATAATAGCGGGAGGGCCTGGTCCTACGAGCAGTACTTC. The encoded protein is CASSYNSGRAWSYEQYF.

The rearrangement joins TRBV12-3 or TRBV12-4 to TRBJ1-1; no reliable D call. V dropped 2 bases and J dropped 8 bases, with 6 bases sitting between them. The CDR3 has 11 residues. CDR3 sequence: CASSLSREAFF. For the CDR3, the DNA is TGTGCCAGCAGTTTATCTAGAGAAGCTTTCTTT.

The V call is TRBV10-3, the J call TRBJ1-1; tentatively, D is TRBD1 (5 bases). Trimming removed 7 bases from V and 6 bases from J, with 15 bases in between. CDR3 size: 13 residues. Germline V gives CDR1 ENHRY, CDR2 SYGVKD. The CDR3 region is CAIIRAGGAEAFF. The CDR3, as DNA: TGTGCCATCATACGGGCCGGGGGGGCTGAAGCTTTCTTT.

The chain couples TRBV18 to TRBJ2-7; 9 nucleotides match TRBD2. The trim removed 3 bases at V and 3 bases at J, leaving 21 bases unmatched. Germline CDR1 KGHSH, CDR2 LQKENI. The CDR3 sequence is 20 residues long. CDR3 sequence (DNA): TGTGCCAGCTCACCGGTGGATGGGGGTAGTAGCGGGAGTCGGGACTACGAGCAGTACTTC. Its protein is CASSPVDGGSSGSRDYEQYF.

This clone was seen just once. At one of its ends the junction is not consistent with the germline gene, which may arise from a read error. The chain is built from TRBV2 and TRBJ1-5, with D unresolved. Germline V CDR1 and CDR2: SNHLY, FYNNEI. The CDR3 has 14 residues. This CDR3 is CASSARGSTQPQHF. CDR3 DNA sequence: TGTGCCAGCAGTGCTCGGGGAAGCACTCAGCCCCAGCATTTT.

The V call is TRBV28, the J call TRBJ2-7; a weak D match, TRBD1 (5 bases). CDR3 size: 14 residues. Germline V gene sequence: CDR1 MDHEN, CDR2 SYDVKM. Trimming took 6 bases from V and 1 from J, leaving 13 bases between them. The CDR3 DNA reads TGTGCCAGCAGCAACTCAGACAGTTCCTACGAGCAGTACTTC. It yields the protein CASSNSDSSYEQYF.